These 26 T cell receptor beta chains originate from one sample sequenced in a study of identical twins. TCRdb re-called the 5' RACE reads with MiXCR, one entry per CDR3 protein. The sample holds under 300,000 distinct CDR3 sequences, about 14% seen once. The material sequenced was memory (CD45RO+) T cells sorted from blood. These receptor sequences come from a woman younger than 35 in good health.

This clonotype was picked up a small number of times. CDR3 sequence: CSAEPGSSSYNEQFF. In nucleotides, the CDR3 is TGCAGTGCTGAACCCGGGTCGAGCTCCTACAATGAGCAGTTCTTC. The V gene is TRBV20-1, the J gene TRBJ2-1; D is unclear. V was trimmed by 5 bases and J by 0 bases, leaving 14 bases between them. Looked up from germline, CDR1 is DFQATT and CDR2 is SNEGSKA (reference sequence). This CDR3 comprises 15 residues.

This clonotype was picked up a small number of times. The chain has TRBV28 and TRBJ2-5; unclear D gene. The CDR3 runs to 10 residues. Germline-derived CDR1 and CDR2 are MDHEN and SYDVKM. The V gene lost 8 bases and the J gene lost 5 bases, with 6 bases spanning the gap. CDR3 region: CASARETQYF. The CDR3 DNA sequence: TGTGCCAGCGCACGGGAGACCCAGTACTTC. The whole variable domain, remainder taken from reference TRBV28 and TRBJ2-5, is DVKVTQSSRYLVKRTGEKVFLECVQDMDHENMFWYRQDPGLGLRLIYFSYDVKMKEKGDIPEGYSVSREKKERFSLILESASTNQTSMYLCASARETQYFGPGTRLLVL.

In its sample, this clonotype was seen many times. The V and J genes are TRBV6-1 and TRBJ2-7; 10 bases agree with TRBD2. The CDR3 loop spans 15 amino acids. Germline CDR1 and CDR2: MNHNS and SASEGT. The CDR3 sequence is CATSTSSGSPNEQYF. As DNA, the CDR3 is TGTGCGACTTCTACCTCTAGCGGGAGCCCCAACGAGCAGTACTTC.

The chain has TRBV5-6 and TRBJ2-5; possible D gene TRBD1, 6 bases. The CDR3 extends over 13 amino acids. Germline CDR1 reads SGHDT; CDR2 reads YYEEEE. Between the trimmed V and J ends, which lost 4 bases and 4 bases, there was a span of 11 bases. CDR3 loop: CASSPDRPETQYF. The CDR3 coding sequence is TGTGCCAGCAGCCCCGACAGGCCAGAGACCCAGTACTTC.

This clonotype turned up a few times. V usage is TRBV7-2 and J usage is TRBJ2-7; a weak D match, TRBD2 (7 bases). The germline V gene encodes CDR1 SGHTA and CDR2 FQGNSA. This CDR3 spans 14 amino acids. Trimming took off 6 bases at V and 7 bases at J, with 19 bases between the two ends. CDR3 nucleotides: TGTGCCAGCAGTAGGGGGGCGGGAGTGGAAGAGCAGTACTTC. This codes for CASSRGAGVEEQYF.

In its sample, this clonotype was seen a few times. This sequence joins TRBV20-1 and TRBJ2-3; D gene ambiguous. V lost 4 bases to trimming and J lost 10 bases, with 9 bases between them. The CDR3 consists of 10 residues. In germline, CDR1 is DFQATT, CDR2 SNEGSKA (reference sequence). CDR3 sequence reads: CSATNKSQYF. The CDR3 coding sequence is TGCAGTGCTACAAACAAATCGCAGTATTTT.

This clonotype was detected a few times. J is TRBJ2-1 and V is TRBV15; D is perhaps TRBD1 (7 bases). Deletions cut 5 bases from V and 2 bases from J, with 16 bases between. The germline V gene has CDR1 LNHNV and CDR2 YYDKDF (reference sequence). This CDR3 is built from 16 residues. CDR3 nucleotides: TGTGCCACCAGCGGGAGAGGGGGCGGGGCCTACAATGAGCAGTTCTTC. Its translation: CATSGRGGGAYNEQFF.

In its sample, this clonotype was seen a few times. This CDR3 is CASSFLTNEKLFF. The CDR3 region has the DNA TGTGCCAGCAGCTTCCTAACTAATGAAAAACTGTTTTTT. This chain uses TRBV7-2 with TRBJ1-4; no definite D call. The V gene's germline CDR1 is SGHTA and CDR2 FQGNSA. This CDR3 comprises 13 residues. The V gene lost 3 bases and the J gene lost 1 base, with 3 bases spanning the gap.

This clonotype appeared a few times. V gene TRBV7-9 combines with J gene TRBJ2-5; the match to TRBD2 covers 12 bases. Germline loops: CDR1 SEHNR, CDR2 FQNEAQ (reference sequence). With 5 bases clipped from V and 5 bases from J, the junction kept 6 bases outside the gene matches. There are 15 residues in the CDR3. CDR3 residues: CASSGTSGGFETQYF. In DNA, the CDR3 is TGTGCCAGCAGCGGCACTAGCGGGGGGTTTGAGACCCAGTACTTC.

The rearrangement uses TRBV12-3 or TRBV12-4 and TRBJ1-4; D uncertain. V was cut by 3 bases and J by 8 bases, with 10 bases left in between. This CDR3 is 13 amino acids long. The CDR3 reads CASSLPAGEKLFF. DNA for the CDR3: TGTGCCAGCAGTTTGCCGGCGGGCGAAAAACTGTTTTTT.

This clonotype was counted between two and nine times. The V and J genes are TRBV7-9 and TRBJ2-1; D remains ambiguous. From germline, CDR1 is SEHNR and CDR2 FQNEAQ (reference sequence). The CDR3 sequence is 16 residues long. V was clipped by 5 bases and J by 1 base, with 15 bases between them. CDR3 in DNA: TGTGCCAGCAGCCAGCCTTCCTCCGGGTCCTACAATGAGCAGTTCTTC. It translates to CASSQPSSGSYNEQFF.

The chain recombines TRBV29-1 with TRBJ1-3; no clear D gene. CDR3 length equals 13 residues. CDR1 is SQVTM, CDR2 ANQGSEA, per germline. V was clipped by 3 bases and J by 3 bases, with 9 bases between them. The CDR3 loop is CSVDLEGGNTIYF. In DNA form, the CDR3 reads TGCAGCGTTGATTTGGAGGGTGGAAACACCATATATTTT.

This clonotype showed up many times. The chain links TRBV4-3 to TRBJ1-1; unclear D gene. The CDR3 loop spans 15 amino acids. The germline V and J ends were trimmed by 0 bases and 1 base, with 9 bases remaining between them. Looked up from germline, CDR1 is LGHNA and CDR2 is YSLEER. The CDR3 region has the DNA TGCGCCAGCAGCCAAGAACGCCATTCGAACACTGAAGCTTTCTTT. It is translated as CASSQERHSNTEAFF.

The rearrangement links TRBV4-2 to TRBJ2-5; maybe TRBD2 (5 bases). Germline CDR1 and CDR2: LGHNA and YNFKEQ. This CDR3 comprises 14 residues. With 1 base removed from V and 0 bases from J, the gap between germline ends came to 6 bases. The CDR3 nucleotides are TGTGCCAGCAGCCAAGGGACTTACCAAGAGACCCAGTACTTC. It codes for CASSQGTYQETQYF.

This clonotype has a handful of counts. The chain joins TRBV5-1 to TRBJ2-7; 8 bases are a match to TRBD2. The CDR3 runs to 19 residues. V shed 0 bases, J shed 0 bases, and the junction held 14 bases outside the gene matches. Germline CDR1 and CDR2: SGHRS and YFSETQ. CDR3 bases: TGCGCCAGCAGCTTGGGGGCTCAGAGCGGGGGACTCGGCTCCTACGAGCAGTACTTC. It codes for CASSLGAQSGGLGSYEQYF.

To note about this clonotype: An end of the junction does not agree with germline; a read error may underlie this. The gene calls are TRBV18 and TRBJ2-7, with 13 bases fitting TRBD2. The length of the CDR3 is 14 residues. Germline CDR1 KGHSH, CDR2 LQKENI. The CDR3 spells CASSPETSGRPAFF. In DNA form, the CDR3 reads TGTGCCAGCTCACCCGAGACTAGCGGGAGGCCGGCCTTTTTC.

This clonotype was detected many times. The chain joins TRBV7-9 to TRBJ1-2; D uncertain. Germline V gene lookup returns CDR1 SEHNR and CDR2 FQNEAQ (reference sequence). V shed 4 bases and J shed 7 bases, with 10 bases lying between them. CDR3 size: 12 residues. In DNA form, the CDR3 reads TGTGCCAGCAGCTCTCAGGACGCTGGCTACACCTTC. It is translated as CASSSQDAGYTF.

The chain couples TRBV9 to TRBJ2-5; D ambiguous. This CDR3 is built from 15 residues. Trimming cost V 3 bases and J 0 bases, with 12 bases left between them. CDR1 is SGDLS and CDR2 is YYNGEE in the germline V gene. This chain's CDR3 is CASSASPLNQETQYF. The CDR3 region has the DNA TGTGCCAGCAGCGCCAGTCCTTTAAACCAAGAGACCCAGTACTTC.

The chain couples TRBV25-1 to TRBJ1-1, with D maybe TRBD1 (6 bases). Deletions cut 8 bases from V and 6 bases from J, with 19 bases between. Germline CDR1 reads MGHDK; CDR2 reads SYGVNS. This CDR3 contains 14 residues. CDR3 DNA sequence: TGTGCCAGCTCGGTACAGGGTAGGGGCGCTGAAGCTTTCTTT. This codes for CASSVQGRGAEAFF.

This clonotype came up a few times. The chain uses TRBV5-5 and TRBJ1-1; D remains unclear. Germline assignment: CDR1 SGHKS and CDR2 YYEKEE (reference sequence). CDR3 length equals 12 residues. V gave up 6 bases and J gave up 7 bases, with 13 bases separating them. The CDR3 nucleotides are TGTGCCAGCACCCTCGACGCGGGTGAAGCTTTCTTT. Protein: CASTLDAGEAFF.

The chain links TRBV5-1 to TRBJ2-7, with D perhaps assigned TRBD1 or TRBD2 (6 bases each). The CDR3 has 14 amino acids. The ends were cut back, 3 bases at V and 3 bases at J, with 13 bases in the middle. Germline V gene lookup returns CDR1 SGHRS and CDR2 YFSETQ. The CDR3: CASSYGGQDYEQYF. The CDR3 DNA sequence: TGCGCCAGCAGCTATGGGGGGCAGGACTACGAGCAGTACTTC.

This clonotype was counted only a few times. CDR3 sequence: CSARDEKASETQYF. As DNA, the CDR3 is TGCAGTGCTAGAGATGAGAAGGCATCAGAGACCCAGTACTTC. This chain connects TRBV20-1 to TRBJ2-5; D remains unclear. This CDR3 region has 14 residues. Germline V lookup: CDR1 DFQATT, CDR2 SNEGSKA (reference sequence). Trimming pared 0 bases from V and 4 bases from J, leaving 12 bases between.

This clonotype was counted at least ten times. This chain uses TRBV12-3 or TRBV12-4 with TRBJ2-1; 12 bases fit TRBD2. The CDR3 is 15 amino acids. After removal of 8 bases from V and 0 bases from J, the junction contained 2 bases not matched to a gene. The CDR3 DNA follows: TGTGCCAGCGGACTAGCGGGGAGCTCCTACAATGAGCAGTTCTTC. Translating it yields CASGLAGSSYNEQFF.

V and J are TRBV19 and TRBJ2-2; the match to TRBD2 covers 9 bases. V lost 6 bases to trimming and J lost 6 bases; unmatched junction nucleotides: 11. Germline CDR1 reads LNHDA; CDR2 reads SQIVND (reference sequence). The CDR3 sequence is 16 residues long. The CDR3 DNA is TGTGCCAGTAGGATTTTTAGCGGGAGCGGACCCGGGGAGCTGTTTTTT. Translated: CASRIFSGSGPGELFF.

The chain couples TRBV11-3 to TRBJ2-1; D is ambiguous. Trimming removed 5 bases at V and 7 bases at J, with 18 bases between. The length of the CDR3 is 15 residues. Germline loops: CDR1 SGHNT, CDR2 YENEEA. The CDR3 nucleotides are TGTGCCAGCAGCCCTACGACCATTCCCTCAAATGAGCAGTTCTTC. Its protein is CASSPTTIPSNEQFF.

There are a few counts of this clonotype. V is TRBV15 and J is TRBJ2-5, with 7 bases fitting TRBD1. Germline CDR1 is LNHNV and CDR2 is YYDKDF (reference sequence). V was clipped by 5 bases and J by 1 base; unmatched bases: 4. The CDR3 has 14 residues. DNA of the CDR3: TGTGCCACCAGCTCGACAGGGTCCCAAGAGACCCAGTACTTC. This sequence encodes CATSSTGSQETQYF.